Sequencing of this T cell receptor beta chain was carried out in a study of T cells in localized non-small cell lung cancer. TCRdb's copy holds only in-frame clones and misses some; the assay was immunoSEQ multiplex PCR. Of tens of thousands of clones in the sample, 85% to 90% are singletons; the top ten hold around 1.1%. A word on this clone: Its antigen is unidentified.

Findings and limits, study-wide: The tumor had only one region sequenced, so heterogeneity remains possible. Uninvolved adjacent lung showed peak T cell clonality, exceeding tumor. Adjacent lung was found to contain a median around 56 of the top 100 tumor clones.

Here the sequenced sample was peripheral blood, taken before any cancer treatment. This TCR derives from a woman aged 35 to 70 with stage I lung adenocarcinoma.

CDR3 amino acids: CASSLGRGGNQPQHF. The CDR3 DNA follows: TGTGCCAGCAGCTTAGGCCGAGGGGGCAATCAGCCCCAGCATTTT. The rearrangement uses TRBV13 and TRBJ1-5; D may be TRBD1 (5 bases). Germline V lookup: CDR1 PRHDT, CDR2 FYEKMQ (reference sequence). The CDR3 consists of 15 residues. V shed 0 bases and J shed 2 bases, with 8 bases lying between them.